This TCR beta chain is drawn from a study of blood T cell repertoires in COVID-19. Study as a whole: Spain, Italy and the United States supplied samples that represented acute and convalescent COVID-19. In each case, the material was cDNA or gDNA derived from T cells, B-cell-depleted T cells, or PBMCs.

Authors' processing steps: Using reference gene primer amplification, nucleated cell counts were estimated. The method was immunoSEQ multiplex PCR; TCRdb's version includes in-frame clones alone and lacks a portion of them. V and J calls plus clone size are reproduced from that table; the DNA served to infer D and trimming. This repertoire shows approximately 150,000 clones, 87% found once; its top ten account for around 11%. Specimen: PBMCs or T cells enriched from blood (not recorded which). This receptor was obtained from a man aged 55 to 70 who had recovered from COVID-19.

The CDR3, as DNA: TGTGCCAGCAGATCTGGACAGGGCGGATCACCCCTCCACTTT. This gives the protein CASRSGQGGSPLHF. This chain uses TRBV6-5 with TRBJ1-6; 8 bases are shared with TRBD1. This CDR3 spans 14 amino acids. Trimming took 6 bases from V and 10 from J; bases not matched to a gene: 8. Germline CDR1 is MNHEY and CDR2 is SVGAGI.